Presented here are 17 T cell receptor beta chains from one specimen sequenced in a study of blood T cell repertoires in COVID-19. Measured with immunoSEQ multiplex PCR; TCRdb has only the in-frame clones, and not every one. The repertoire holds approximately 150,000 clones, about 83% seen once, with 16% in the top ten. Sequenced: peripheral blood. The source of these receptors is a man aged 50 to 60 with acute or convalescent COVID-19.

V usage is TRBV6-1 and J usage is TRBJ1-3; possibly TRBD1 for D (6 bases). V lost 4 bases and J 3 bases, leaving 19 bases between the germline ends. This CDR3 has 17 residues. In germline, CDR1 is MNHNS, CDR2 SASEGT. The CDR3 DNA reads as TGTGCCAGCAGTGGCCTCCGGGGGGGGGCGAGTGGAAACACCATATATTTT. This sequence encodes CASSGLRGGASGNTIYF.

The chain links TRBV2 to TRBJ1-4; 11 bases map to TRBD1. The CDR3 length is 16 residues. The V and J ends lost 1 base and 8 bases, in that order; junction bases with no gene match: 6. Germline V CDR1 and CDR2: SNHLY, FYNNEI. CDR3 sequence: CASSEGTGGLGEKLFF. The CDR3 DNA sequence: TGTGCCAGCAGTGAAGGGACAGGGGGCCTGGGAGAAAAACTGTTTTTT.

V gene TRBV6-6 combines with J gene TRBJ2-1; a possible D gene is TRBD2 (6 bases). The germline V gene has CDR1 MNHNY and CDR2 SVGAGI (reference sequence). This CDR3 contains 13 residues. Trimming shortened V by 6 bases and J by 4 bases, and 10 bases separated the two germline ends. The CDR3 DNA reads TGTGCCAGCAGCCCGGGGGTATACAATGAGCAGTTCTTC. This translates into CASSPGVYNEQFF.

The chain is built from TRBV5-1 and TRBJ1-2; no definite D call. Germline V gene data show CDR1 as SGHRS and CDR2 as YFSETQ. Trimming took off 2 bases at V and 1 base at J, with 6 bases between the two ends. CDR3 length: 13 residues. The CDR3 bases are TGCGCCAGCAGCTTAGGGAGTAACTATGGCTACACCTTC. This encodes CASSLGSNYGYTF.

This chain uses TRBV11-2 with TRBJ2-7; 8 bases are a match to TRBD1. The J segment lost 7 bases and the V segment lost 5 bases, leaving 7 bases of the junction unmatched. The germline CDR1 and CDR2 sequences are SGHAT and FQNNGV. The CDR3 runs to 13 residues. The CDR3 DNA reads TGTGCCAGCAGCGGTCAGGGGGCCGGTGAGCAGTACGTC. Its translation: CASSGQGAGEQYV.

The chain carries TRBV12-3 or TRBV12-4 and TRBJ2-1, with 7 bases lining up with TRBD1. J lost 8 bases, V lost 6 bases, and 7 bases had no gene match. This CDR3 is built from 13 residues. CDR3 sequence: CASSLTGSDEQFF. CDR3 nucleotide sequence: TGTGCCAGCAGCCTGACAGGGAGCGATGAGCAGTTCTTC.

The chain combines TRBV11-2 with TRBJ2-1; D might be TRBD1 (6 bases). Trimming left V 1 base short and J 2 bases short, with 15 bases between. This CDR3 is built from 17 residues. From germline, CDR1 is SGHAT and CDR2 FQNNGV. The CDR3 loop is CASSLGDGTRTYNEQFF. CDR3 bases: TGTGCCAGCAGCTTAGGGGACGGGACACGAACCTACAATGAGCAGTTCTTC.

This chain connects TRBV5-3 to TRBJ1-5; D remains unclear. TRBV5-3 is filed as an ORF, its function uncertain. The ends were cut back, 0 bases at V and 4 bases at J, with 8 bases in the middle. The CDR3 has 14 amino acids. The CDR3 region is CARSLGEANQPQHF. In DNA, the CDR3 is TGTGCCAGAAGCTTGGGAGAGGCAAATCAGCCCCAGCATTTT.

V is TRBV12-3 or TRBV12-4 and J is TRBJ2-5, with unresolved D. CDR3 length: 13 amino acids. Trimming stripped 5 bases from V and 1 base from J, with 8 bases between. The CDR3 is CASSRQTQETQYF. Written as DNA, the CDR3 is TGTGCCAGCAGTCGACAAACCCAAGAGACCCAGTACTTC.

The chain combines TRBV5-3 with TRBJ2-5; D possibly corresponds to TRBD2 (6 bases). TRBV5-3 falls under the ORF class, with uncertain function. Trimming cost V 1 base and J 0 bases, with 10 bases left between them. CDR3 length: 15 residues. In nucleotides, the CDR3 is TGTGCCAGAAGCTTGAAAGGAGGGGACCAAGAGACCCAGTACTTC. Encoded protein: CARSLKGGDQETQYF.

The gene calls are TRBV9 and TRBJ2-1, with 10 positions matching TRBD1. Germline CDR1 reads SGDLS; CDR2 reads YYNGEE. Trimming took 0 bases from V and 5 from J; bases not matched to a gene: 2. The CDR3 spans 15 residues. CDR3 in DNA: TGTGCCAGCAGCGTAGTGGGACAGGGGAACAATGAGCAGTTCTTC. It encodes CASSVVGQGNNEQFF.

This clone has only a few counts. V is TRBV29-1 and J is TRBJ1-3; no definite D call. CDR3 length: 13 residues. Trimming removed 4 bases at V and 3 bases at J, with 10 bases between. Germline loops: CDR1 SQVTM, CDR2 ANQGSEA. The CDR3 nucleotides are TGCAGCGTTGTATCAGATAATGGAAACACCATATATTTT. The encoded protein is CSVVSDNGNTIYF.

This sequence joins TRBV14 and TRBJ2-1; 7 bases align to TRBD1. The CDR3 length is 15 residues. Unmatched junction bases numbered 5, after V lost 2 bases and J lost 4 bases. Germline V gives CDR1 SGHDN, CDR2 FVKESK. CDR3 in amino acids: CASSQNRGTYNEQFF. The CDR3 nucleotides read TGTGCCAGCAGCCAAAACAGGGGAACATACAATGAGCAGTTCTTC.

V is TRBV7-9 and J is TRBJ2-2, with 8 nucleotides matching TRBD1. The CDR3 is 16 amino acids. After removal of 5 bases from V and 7 bases from J, the junction contained 12 bases not matched to a gene. The V gene's germline CDR1 is SEHNR and CDR2 FQNEAQ (reference sequence). CDR3 residues: CASSPPGQVSVGELFF. The CDR3 region has the DNA TGTGCCAGCAGCCCGCCGGGACAGGTGTCGGTCGGGGAGCTGTTTTTT.

The chain carries TRBV5-1 and TRBJ2-1; D is perhaps TRBD1 (6 bases). This CDR3 has 13 amino acids. V dropped 7 bases and J dropped 7 bases, with 15 bases sitting between them. Germline CDR1 reads SGHRS; CDR2 reads YFSETQ. The CDR3 coding sequence is TGCGCCAGCCGGCGAGGGGGAGAAAATGAGCAGTTCTTC. It specifies CASRRGGENEQFF.

The chain has TRBV5-1 and TRBJ1-5; D gene unclear. The CDR3 is made up of 14 amino acids. Germline CDR1 is SGHRS and CDR2 is YFSETQ. V gave up 0 bases and J gave up 5 bases, with 9 bases separating them. The CDR3 is CASSLDGVYQPQHF. CDR3 in DNA: TGCGCCAGCAGCTTGGACGGAGTCTATCAGCCCCAGCATTTT.

This clone was seen more than once but under ten times. CDR3 in amino acids: CASSELAKGNSPLHF. In DNA, the CDR3 is TGTGCCAGCAGTGAATTGGCTAAGGGGAATTCACCCCTCCACTTT. This chain uses TRBV6-1 with TRBJ1-6; TRBD1 might be the D (5 bases). V was trimmed by 2 bases and J by 7 bases, leaving 12 bases between them. The V gene's germline CDR1 is MNHNS and CDR2 SASEGT. The CDR3 is 15 residues long.